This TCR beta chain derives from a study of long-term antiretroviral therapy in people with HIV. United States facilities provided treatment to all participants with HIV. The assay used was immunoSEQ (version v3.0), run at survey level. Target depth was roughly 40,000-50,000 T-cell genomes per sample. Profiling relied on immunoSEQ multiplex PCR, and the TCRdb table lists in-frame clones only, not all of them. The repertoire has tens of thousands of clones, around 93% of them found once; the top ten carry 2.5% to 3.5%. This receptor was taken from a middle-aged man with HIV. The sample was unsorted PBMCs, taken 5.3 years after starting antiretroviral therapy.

This chain's CDR3 is CASSWGRENYGYTF. In DNA, the CDR3 is TGTGCCAGCAGCTGGGGCCGGGAAAACTATGGCTACACCTTC. The V call is TRBV7-9, the J call TRBJ1-2, with TRBD1 as a possible D gene (5 bases). The germline V and J ends were trimmed by 4 bases and 2 bases, with 11 bases remaining between them. Germline V gene data show CDR1 as SEHNR and CDR2 as FQNEAQ (reference sequence). This CDR3 is built from 14 residues.